This TCR beta chain was identified during a study of T cell repertoires in ileal Crohn's disease. Study outcomes and limitations: Every patient over 26.8% clonality showed endoscopic recurrence.

Notes on this clone: Its cognate antigen is unknown.

TCRB immunosequencing input was roughly 500 nanograms of biopsy DNA per sample. Repertoires were generated with immunoSEQ multiplex PCR, while TCRdb's copy carries only in-frame clones and drops some. The sample holds some 16,000 clones, 80% seen once. Trimming cost V 4 bases and J 1 base; bases outside gene matches: 7. Germline values: CDR1 SGHDT, CDR2 YYEEEE. This CDR3 spans 16 amino acids. The chain is built from TRBV5-6 and TRBJ2-2, with TRBD1 matching over 7 bases. Specimen: ileal tissue. The origin of this receptor is an adult with Crohn's disease. The CDR3 is CASSLGGARNTGELFF. Here the CDR3 DNA reads TGTGCCAGCAGCCTAGGGGGCGCGAGGAACACCGGGGAGCTGTTTTTT.